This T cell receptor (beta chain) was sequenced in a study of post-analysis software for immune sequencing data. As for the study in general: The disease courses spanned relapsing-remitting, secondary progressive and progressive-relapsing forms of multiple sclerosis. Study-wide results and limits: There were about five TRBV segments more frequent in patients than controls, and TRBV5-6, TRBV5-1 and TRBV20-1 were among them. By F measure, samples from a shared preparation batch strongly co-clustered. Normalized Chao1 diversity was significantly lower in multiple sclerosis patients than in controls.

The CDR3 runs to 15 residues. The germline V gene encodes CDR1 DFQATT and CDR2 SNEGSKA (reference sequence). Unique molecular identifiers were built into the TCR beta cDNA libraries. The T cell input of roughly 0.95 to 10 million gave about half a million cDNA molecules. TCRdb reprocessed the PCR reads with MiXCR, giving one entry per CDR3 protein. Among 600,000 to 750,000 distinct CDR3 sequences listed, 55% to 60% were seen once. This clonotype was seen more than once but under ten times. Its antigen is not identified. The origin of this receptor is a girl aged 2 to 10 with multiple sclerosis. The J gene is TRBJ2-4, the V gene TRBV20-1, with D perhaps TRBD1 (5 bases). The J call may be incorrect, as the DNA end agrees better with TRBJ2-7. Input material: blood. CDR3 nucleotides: TGCAGTGCTAGAGATGAGGCAGGGCAAAGCTACGAGCAGTACTTC. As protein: CSARDEAGQSYEQYF.